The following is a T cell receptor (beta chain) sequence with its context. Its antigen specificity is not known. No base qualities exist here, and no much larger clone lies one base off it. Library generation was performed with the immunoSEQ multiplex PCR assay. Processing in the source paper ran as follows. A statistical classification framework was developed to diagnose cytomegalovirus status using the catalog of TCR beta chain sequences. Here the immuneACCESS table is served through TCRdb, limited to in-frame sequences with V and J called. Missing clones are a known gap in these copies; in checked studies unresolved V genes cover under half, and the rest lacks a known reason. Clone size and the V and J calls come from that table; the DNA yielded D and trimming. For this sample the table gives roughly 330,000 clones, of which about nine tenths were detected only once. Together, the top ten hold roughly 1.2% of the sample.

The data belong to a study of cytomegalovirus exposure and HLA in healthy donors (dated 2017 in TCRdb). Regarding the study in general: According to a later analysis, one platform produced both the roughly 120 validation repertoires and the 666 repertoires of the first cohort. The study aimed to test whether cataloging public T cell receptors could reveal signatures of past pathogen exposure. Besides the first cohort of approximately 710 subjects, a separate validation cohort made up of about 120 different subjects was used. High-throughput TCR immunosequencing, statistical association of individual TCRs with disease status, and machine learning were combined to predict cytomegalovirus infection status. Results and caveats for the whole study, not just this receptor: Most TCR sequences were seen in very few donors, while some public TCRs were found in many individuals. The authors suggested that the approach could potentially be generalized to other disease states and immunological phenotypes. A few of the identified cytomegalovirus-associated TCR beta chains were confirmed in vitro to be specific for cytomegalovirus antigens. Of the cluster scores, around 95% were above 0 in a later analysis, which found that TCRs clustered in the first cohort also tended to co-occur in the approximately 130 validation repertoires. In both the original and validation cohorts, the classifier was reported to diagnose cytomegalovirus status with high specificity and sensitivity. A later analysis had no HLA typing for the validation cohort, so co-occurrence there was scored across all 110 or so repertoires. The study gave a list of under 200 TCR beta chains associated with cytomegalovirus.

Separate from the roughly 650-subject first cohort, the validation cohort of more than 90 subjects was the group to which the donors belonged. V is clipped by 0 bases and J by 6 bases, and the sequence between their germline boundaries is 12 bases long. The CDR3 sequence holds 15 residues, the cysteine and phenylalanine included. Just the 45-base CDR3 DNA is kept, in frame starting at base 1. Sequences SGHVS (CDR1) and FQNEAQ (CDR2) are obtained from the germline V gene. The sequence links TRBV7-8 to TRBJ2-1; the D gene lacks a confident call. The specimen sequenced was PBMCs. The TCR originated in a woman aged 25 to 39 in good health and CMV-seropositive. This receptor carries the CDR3 CASSLAPRYRNEQFF. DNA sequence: TGTGCCAGCAGCTTAGCGCCCCGGTACCGCAATGAGCAGTTCTTC.